One and the same sample provided the 28 T cell receptor beta chains below, sequenced in a study of long-term antiretroviral therapy in people with HIV. Run at survey level, the immunoSEQ assay was version v3.0. TCRdb keeps only in-frame clones here, not all; method: immunoSEQ multiplex PCR. Here the sample spans about 33,000 clones, approximately 80% being singletons. The material sequenced was unsorted PBMCs, taken 2 years after starting antiretroviral therapy. The receptors shown here come from a woman aged 50 to 60 with HIV.

The rearrangement uses TRBV6-6 and TRBJ1-3; D unresolved. The CDR3 is 16 residues long. CDR1 and CDR2 (germline): MNHNY, SVGAGI (reference sequence). Trimming removed 6 bases at V and 0 bases at J, with 15 bases between. CDR3 amino acids: CASSPEYKGSGNTIYF. CDR3 coding DNA: TGTGCCAGCAGCCCCGAATATAAGGGCTCTGGAAACACCATATATTTT.

The chain has TRBV4-1 and TRBJ1-2, with D unclear. The CDR3 consists of 14 residues. Trimming took 0 bases from V and 8 from J, leaving 13 bases between them. Germline assignment: CDR1 MGHRA and CDR2 YSYEKL. The CDR3 loop is CASSQDFRFGGYTF. The CDR3 nucleotides are TGCGCCAGCAGCCAAGATTTCCGATTCGGGGGCTACACCTTC.

CDR3 nucleotides: TGTGCCAGCAGCTCAAGACAGGTTTACGAGCAGTACGTC. This encodes CASSSRQVYEQYV. V gene TRBV5-5 combines with J gene TRBJ2-7, with D maybe TRBD1 (6 bases). The CDR3 is 13 residues long. Germline values: CDR1 SGHKS, CDR2 YYEKEE (reference sequence). V was pared by 3 bases and J by 4 bases, with 11 bases between.

V gene TRBV2 combines with J gene TRBJ1-2; unclear D gene. The CDR3 has 13 residues. The V and J ends lost 3 bases and 4 bases respectively, with 9 bases between them. Germline CDR1 SNHLY, CDR2 FYNNEI. The CDR3 coding sequence is TGTGCCAGCAGTGAGAAGGTGGGCTATGGCTACACCTTC. It codes for CASSEKVGYGYTF.

This clone was seen only a few times. This chain links TRBV27 with TRBJ1-5; the D is unclear. Trimming left V 4 bases short and J 11 bases short, with 12 bases between. The CDR3 spans 12 residues. The germline V gene has CDR1 MNHEY and CDR2 SMNVEV (reference sequence). CDR3 DNA: TGTGCCAGCAGTTCCCTGGTCGGGGCCCAGCATTTT. Translating it yields CASSSLVGAQHF.

There are a few counts of this clone. The gene calls are TRBV7-9 and TRBJ2-3; D might be TRBD1 or TRBD2, each matching 6 bases. V lost 5 bases and J 1 base, leaving 19 bases between the germline ends. The V gene's germline CDR1 is SEHNR and CDR2 FQNEAQ (reference sequence). The CDR3 is 17 residues long. CDR3 coding DNA: TGTGCCAGCAGCCCCGGGGCGACGGGGGCCCGCACAGATACGCAGTATTTT. This gives the protein CASSPGATGARTDTQYF.

This clone was seen a handful of times. The rearrangement links TRBV19 to TRBJ2-1; TRBD2 is a possible D gene (6 bases). Germline V gene data show CDR1 as LNHDA and CDR2 as SQIVND (reference sequence). The CDR3 runs 13 residues. Between the trimmed V and J ends, which lost 1 base and 7 bases, there was a span of 8 bases. The CDR3 DNA reads as TGTGCCAGTAGTATAGTACGGGGGAATGAGCAGTTCTTC. Translating it yields CASSIVRGNEQFF.

This chain joins TRBV5-6 and TRBJ1-4, with D possibly TRBD1 on 5 matching bases. The germline V gene has CDR1 SGHDT and CDR2 YYEEEE. The CDR3 is 16 amino acids. The germline V and J ends were trimmed by 4 bases and 6 bases, with 19 bases remaining between them. CDR3 sequence: CASSPEWGKGDEKLFF. In nucleotides, the CDR3 is TGTGCCAGCAGCCCCGAGTGGGGAAAAGGGGATGAAAAACTGTTTTTT.

This clone appeared a single time. The rearrangement joins TRBV7-9 to TRBJ2-5; no clear D gene. This CDR3 spans 13 amino acids. V lost 11 bases, J lost 1 base, and 14 bases lay in between. Germline V gives CDR1 SEHNR, CDR2 FQNEAQ (reference sequence). The CDR3 bases are TGTGCCTCGTCCCAGACGCTCCAAGAGACCCAGTACTTC. This encodes CASSQTLQETQYF.

The V and J genes are TRBV5-1 and TRBJ1-2; no clear D. Trimming took 0 bases from V and 0 from J, leaving 15 bases between them. The CDR3 extends over 17 amino acids. Germline V CDR1 and CDR2: SGHRS, YFSETQ. CDR3 sequence: CASSLGFGQVANYGYTF. In DNA form, the CDR3 reads TGCGCCAGCAGCTTGGGGTTTGGGCAGGTAGCTAACTATGGCTACACCTTC.

The V and J genes are TRBV2 and TRBJ1-2; 7 bases match TRBD1. With 2 bases clipped from V and 10 bases from J, the junction kept 4 bases outside the gene matches. CDR3 length: 12 residues. Germline values: CDR1 SNHLY, CDR2 FYNNEI. The CDR3 sequence: CASSENRGDYTF. The CDR3 nucleotides read TGTGCCAGCAGTGAAAACAGGGGCGACTACACCTTC.

The genes are TRBV18 and TRBJ2-1, with 7 bases matching TRBD1. The CDR3 covers 14 residues. V shed 4 bases, J shed 6 bases, and the junction held 6 bases outside the gene matches. Germline-derived CDR1 and CDR2 are KGHSH and LQKENI. The CDR3 loop reads CASSQTGIFNEQFF. The CDR3 nucleotides read TGTGCCAGCTCACAGACAGGGATTTTCAATGAGCAGTTCTTC.

The chain recombines TRBV28 with TRBJ1-2; no definite D call. The germline gives CDR1 MDHEN, CDR2 SYDVKM. The CDR3 length is 16 residues. Deletions cut 5 bases from V and 4 bases from J, with 20 bases between. The CDR3 here is CASSQLRVGGFYGYTF. CDR3 DNA: TGTGCCAGCAGTCAGCTTAGAGTGGGCGGCTTCTATGGCTACACCTTC.

This sequence joins TRBV4-1 and TRBJ2-5, with D possibly TRBD2 on 5 matching bases. The CDR3 sequence is 15 residues long. Germline V CDR1 and CDR2: MGHRA, YSYEKL. V lost 0 bases, J lost 5 bases, and 13 bases lay in between. DNA of the CDR3: TGCGCCAGCAGCCAAGAGGTTCGGGGTTTGGAGACCCAGTACTTC. It is translated as CASSQEVRGLETQYF.

V gene TRBV6-5 combines with J gene TRBJ2-3; 7 bases match TRBD1. The CDR3 totals 15 residues. V gave up 6 bases and J gave up 2 bases; unmatched junction bases: 8. Germline loops: CDR1 MNHEY, CDR2 SVGAGI. CDR3 bases: TGTGCCAGCAGGCCCGGACAGGTTAACACAGATACGCAGTATTTT. Translated, it gives CASRPGQVNTDTQYF.

This sequence joins TRBV2 and TRBJ1-2; tentatively, D is TRBD1 (5 bases). Germline CDR1 is SNHLY and CDR2 is FYNNEI. Trimming cost V 2 bases and J 2 bases, with 12 bases left between them. This CDR3 contains 15 residues. The CDR3 DNA sequence: TGTGCCAGCAGTGAACGGTATGCAGGGAACTATGGCTACACCTTC. Residues: CASSERYAGNYGYTF.

The rearrangement joins TRBV19 to TRBJ1-5, with TRBD1 as a possible D gene (6 bases). CDR1 and CDR2 (germline): LNHDA, SQIVND (reference sequence). The length of the CDR3 is 15 residues. Trimming left V 4 bases short and J 5 bases short, with 15 bases between. CDR3 bases: TGTGCCAGTAGTAGGTTTGGGGGGGCCTATCAGCCCCAGCATTTT. This encodes CASSRFGGAYQPQHF. The whole variable domain, remainder taken from reference TRBV19 and TRBJ1-5, is DGGITQSPKYLFRKEGQNVTLSCEQNLNHDAMYWYRQDPGQGLRLIYYSQIVNDFQKGDIAEGYSVSREKKESFPLTVTSAQKNPTAFYLCASSRFGGAYQPQHFGDGTRLSIL.

Here the CDR3 reads CASSFTGSGANVLTF. As DNA, the CDR3 is TGTGCCAGCAGCTTCACGGGGTCTGGGGCCAACGTCCTGACTTTC. The chain recombines TRBV11-2 with TRBJ2-6; weak D call: TRBD2 (5 bases). This CDR3 spans 15 amino acids. The V end lost 3 bases, the J end lost 1 base, and 7 bases lay between the germline ends. The germline gives CDR1 SGHAT, CDR2 FQNNGV.

The chain links TRBV7-9 to TRBJ1-2; TRBD1 aligns across 7 bases. CDR3 size: 15 residues. J gave up 3 bases and V 4 bases, and 8 bases lay outside the gene matches. Germline-derived CDR1 and CDR2 are SEHNR and FQNEAQ (reference sequence). In nucleotides, the CDR3 is TGTGCCAGCAGCTACTCGACAGGGCCTTACTATGGCTACACCTTC. Amino acid sequence: CASSYSTGPYYGYTF. The full variable domain, with the rest looked up from reference TRBV7-9 and TRBJ1-2, is DTGVSQNPRHKITKRGQNVTFRCDPISEHNRLYWYRQTLGQGPEFLTYFQNEAQLEKSRLLSDRFSAERPKGSFSTLEIQRTEQGDSAMYLCASSYSTGPYYGYTFGSGTRLTVV.

The V and J genes are TRBV19 and TRBJ2-1, with TRBD2 matching over 10 bases. The CDR3 consists of 17 residues. V dropped 6 bases and J dropped 7; count of bases not matched to a gene: 15. CDR1 and CDR2 from the germline V gene are LNHDA and SQIVND (reference sequence). The CDR3 is CASRPSGAGGPRNEQFF. The DNA for the CDR3 is TGTGCCAGTAGGCCCTCGGGAGCGGGGGGGCCGAGGAATGAGCAGTTCTTC.

In its sample, this clone was seen a few times. V is TRBV19 and J is TRBJ2-7, with D maybe TRBD2 (6 bases). The length of the CDR3 is 14 residues. Trimming removed 3 bases from V and 4 bases from J, with 13 bases in between. CDR1 and CDR2 from the germline V gene are LNHDA and SQIVND (reference sequence). This chain's CDR3 is CASSMGGGEYEQYV. The CDR3 region has the DNA TGTGCCAGTAGTATGGGGGGAGGAGAGTACGAGCAGTACGTC.

The CDR3 nucleotides are TGTGCCAGCAGTGAAGGGCCAGAGGGCTCCTACGAGCAGTACGTC. This gives the protein CASSEGPEGSYEQYV. The chain employs TRBV2 and TRBJ2-7; TRBD2 might be the D (5 bases). CDR3 length: 15 residues. Looked up from germline, CDR1 is SNHLY and CDR2 is FYNNEI. Trimming pared 1 base from V and 0 bases from J, leaving 10 bases between.

J is TRBJ1-4 and V is TRBV7-9; D uncertain. CDR3 size: 15 residues. Trimming removed 5 bases from V and 2 bases from J, with 12 bases in between. CDR1 SEHNR and CDR2 FQNEAQ come from the germline V gene (reference sequence). The CDR3 spells CASSPRGSTNEKLFF. The CDR3 DNA follows: TGTGCCAGCAGCCCCCGCGGTAGCACTAATGAAAAACTGTTTTTT.

The rearrangement joins TRBV30 to TRBJ1-1, with no clear D. CDR3 length: 12 amino acids. Germline assignment: CDR1 GTSNPN and CDR2 SVGIG (reference sequence). The V gene lost 0 bases and the J gene lost 10 bases, with 12 bases spanning the gap. The CDR3 here is CAWSVYASRAFF. DNA for the CDR3: TGTGCCTGGAGTGTATACGCCTCTAGAGCTTTCTTT. Supplemented by reference TRBV30 and TRBJ1-1, the full variable domain reads SQTIHQWPATLVQPVGSPLSLECTVEGTSNPNLYWYRQAAGRGLQLLFYSVGIGQISSEVPQNLSASRPQDRQFILSSKKLLLSDSGFYLCAWSVYASRAFFGQGTRLTVV.

The chain is built from TRBV4-1 and TRBJ2-5, with 9 bases that match TRBD2. Germline V gene data show CDR1 as MGHRA and CDR2 as YSYEKL. The CDR3 runs 16 residues. The V gene end was trimmed by 1 base and the J gene end by 5 bases; junction bases not matched to a gene: 8. CDR3 sequence reads: CASSQGASGAGETQYF. As DNA, the CDR3 is TGCGCCAGCAGCCAAGGGGCTAGCGGGGCAGGGGAGACCCAGTACTTC.

This chain joins TRBV6-1 and TRBJ1-5; D is perhaps TRBD1 (6 bases). This CDR3 is 14 amino acids long. CDR1 is MNHNS and CDR2 is SASEGT in the germline V gene. The V end was cut by 3 bases, the J end by 6 bases, with 12 bases between. CDR3: CASSDSGGGQPQHF. The CDR3 nucleotides read TGTGCCAGCAGTGATTCGGGGGGCGGTCAGCCCCAGCATTTT.

This chain joins TRBV10-1 and TRBJ1-3; unclear D gene. The CDR3 is 16 amino acids. Germline V gives CDR1 WNHNN, CDR2 SYGVQD (reference sequence). Trimming stripped 2 bases from V and 0 bases from J, with 11 bases between. CDR3 protein: CASSENPVGSGNTIYF. CDR3 bases: TGCGCCAGCAGTGAGAATCCGGTGGGCTCTGGAAACACCATATATTTT.

The chain combines TRBV5-1 with TRBJ2-1, with 7 bases identical to TRBD1. The CDR3 is 14 amino acids. The trim removed 5 bases at V and 3 bases at J, leaving 5 bases unmatched. Germline values: CDR1 SGHRS, CDR2 YFSETQ. The CDR3 spells CASRLGQDYNEQFF. CDR3 in DNA: TGCGCCAGCAGGCTAGGACAGGACTACAATGAGCAGTTCTTC.